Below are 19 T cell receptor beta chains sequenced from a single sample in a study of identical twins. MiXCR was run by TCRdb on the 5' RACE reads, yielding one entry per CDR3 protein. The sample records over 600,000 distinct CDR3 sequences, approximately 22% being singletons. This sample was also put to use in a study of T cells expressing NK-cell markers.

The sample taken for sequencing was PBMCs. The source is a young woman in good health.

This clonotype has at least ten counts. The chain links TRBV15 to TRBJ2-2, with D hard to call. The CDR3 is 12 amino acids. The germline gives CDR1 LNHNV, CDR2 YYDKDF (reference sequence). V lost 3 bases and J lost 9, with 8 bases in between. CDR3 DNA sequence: TGTGCCACCAGCAGGGCGGATCGGGAGCTGTTTTTT. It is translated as CATSRADRELFF.

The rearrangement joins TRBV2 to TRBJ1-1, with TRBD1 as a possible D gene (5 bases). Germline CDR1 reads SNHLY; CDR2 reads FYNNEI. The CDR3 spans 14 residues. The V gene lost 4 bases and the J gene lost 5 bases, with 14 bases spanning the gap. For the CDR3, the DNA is TGTGCCAGCAGTGTCGACAGTGGTGGAACTGAAGCTTTCTTT. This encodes CASSVDSGGTEAFF. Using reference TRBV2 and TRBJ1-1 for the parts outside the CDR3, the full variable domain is EPEVTQTPSHQVTQMGQEVILRCVPISNHLYFYWYRQILGQKVEFLVSFYNNEISEKSEIFDDQFSVERPDGSNFTLKIRSTKLEDSAMYFCASSVDSGGTEAFFGQGTRLTVV.

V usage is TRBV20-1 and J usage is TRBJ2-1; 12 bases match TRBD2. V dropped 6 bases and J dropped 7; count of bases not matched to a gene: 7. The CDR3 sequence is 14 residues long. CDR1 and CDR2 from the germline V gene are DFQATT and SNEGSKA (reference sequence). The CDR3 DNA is TGCAGTGCAGCGGGACTAGCGGGTCGAAATGAGCAGTTCTTC. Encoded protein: CSAAGLAGRNEQFF.

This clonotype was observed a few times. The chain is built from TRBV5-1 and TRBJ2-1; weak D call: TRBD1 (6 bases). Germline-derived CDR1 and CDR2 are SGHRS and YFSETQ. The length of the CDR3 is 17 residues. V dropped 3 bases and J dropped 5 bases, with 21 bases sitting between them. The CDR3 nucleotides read TGCGCCAGCAGCTCTCCCCCTTGGACAGATTTTGACAATGAGCAGTTCTTC. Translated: CASSSPPWTDFDNEQFF.

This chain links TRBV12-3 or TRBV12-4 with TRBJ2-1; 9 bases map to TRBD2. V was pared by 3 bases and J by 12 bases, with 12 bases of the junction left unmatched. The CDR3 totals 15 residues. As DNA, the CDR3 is TGTGCCAGCAGTTTTGGCGCGGGAGGGCCGATAGGGCAGTTCTTC. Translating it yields CASSFGAGGPIGQFF.

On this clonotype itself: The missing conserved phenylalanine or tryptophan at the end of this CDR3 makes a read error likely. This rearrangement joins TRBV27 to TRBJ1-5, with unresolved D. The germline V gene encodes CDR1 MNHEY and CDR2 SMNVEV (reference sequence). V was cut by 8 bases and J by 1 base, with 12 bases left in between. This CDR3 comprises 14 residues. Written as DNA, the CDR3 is TGTGCCAGCCGAGGATGGAGGAGCAATCAGCCCCAGCATTTA. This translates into CASRGWRSNQPQHL.

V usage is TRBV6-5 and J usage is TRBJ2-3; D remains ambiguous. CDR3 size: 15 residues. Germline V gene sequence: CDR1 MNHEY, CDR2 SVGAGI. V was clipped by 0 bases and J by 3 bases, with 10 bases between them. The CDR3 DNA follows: TGTGCCAGCAGTTACTCCCGACCAGATACAGATACGCAGTATTTT. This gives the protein CASSYSRPDTDTQYF.

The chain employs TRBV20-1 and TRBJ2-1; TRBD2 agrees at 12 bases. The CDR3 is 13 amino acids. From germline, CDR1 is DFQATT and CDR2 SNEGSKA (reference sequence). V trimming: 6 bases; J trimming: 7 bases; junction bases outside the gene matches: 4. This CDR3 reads CSARTSGTNEQFF. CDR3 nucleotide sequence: TGCAGTGCCCGGACTAGCGGGACGAATGAGCAGTTCTTC.

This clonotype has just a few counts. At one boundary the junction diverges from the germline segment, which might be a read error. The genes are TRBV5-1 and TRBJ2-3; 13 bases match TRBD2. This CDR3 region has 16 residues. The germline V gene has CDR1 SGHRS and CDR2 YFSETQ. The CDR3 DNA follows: TGTGCCAGCAGCCTAGGGACTAGCGGGACCACAGATACGCAGTATTTT. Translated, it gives CASSLGTSGTTDTQYF.

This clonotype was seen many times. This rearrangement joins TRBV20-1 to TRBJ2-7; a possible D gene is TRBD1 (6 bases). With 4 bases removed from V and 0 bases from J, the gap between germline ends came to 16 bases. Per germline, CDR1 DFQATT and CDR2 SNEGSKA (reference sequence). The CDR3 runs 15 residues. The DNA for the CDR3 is TGCAGTGCTAAAACTGACCCGGACAGCTCCTACGAGCAGTACTTC. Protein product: CSAKTDPDSSYEQYF.

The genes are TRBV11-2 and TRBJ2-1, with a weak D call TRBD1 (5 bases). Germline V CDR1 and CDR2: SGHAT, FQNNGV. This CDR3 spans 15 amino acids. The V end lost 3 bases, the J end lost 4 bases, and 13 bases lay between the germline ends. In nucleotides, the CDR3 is TGTGCCAGCAGCTTGATGCAGGGCATGTACAATGAGCAGTTCTTC. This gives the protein CASSLMQGMYNEQFF.

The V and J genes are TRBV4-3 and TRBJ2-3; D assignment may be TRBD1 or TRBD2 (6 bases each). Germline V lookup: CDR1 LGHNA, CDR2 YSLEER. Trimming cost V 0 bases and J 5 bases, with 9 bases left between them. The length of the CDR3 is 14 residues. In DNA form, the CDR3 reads TGCGCCAGCAGCCAAGATCGGGGGCGAGATACGCAGTATTTT. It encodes CASSQDRGRDTQYF.

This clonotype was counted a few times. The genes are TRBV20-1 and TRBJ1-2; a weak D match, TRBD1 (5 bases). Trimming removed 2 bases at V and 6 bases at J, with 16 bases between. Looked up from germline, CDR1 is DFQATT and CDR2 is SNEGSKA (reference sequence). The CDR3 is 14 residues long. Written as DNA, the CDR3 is TGCAGTGCTAGATCCCAGGCGGAGGGGCATGGCTACACCTTC. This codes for CSARSQAEGHGYTF.

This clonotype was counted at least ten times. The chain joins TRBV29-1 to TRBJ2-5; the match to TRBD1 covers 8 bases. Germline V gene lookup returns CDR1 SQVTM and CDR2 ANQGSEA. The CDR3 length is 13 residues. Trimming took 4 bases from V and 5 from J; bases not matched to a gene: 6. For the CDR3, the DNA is TGCAGCGTTGGGAGACAGGGGAGGGAGACCCAGTACTTC. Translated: CSVGRQGRETQYF.

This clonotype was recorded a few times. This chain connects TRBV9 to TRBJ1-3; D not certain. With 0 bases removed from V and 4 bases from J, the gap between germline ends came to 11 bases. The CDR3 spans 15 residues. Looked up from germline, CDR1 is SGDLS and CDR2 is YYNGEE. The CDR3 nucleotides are TGTGCCAGCAGCGTAGGACCGGATTTAGGAAACACCATATATTTT. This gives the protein CASSVGPDLGNTIYF. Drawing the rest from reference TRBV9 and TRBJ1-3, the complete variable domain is DSGVTQTPKHLITATGQRVTLRCSPRSGDLSVYWYQQSLDQGLQFLIQYYNGEERAKGNILERFSAQQFPDLHSELNLSSLELGDSALYFCASSVGPDLGNTIYFGEGSWLTVV.

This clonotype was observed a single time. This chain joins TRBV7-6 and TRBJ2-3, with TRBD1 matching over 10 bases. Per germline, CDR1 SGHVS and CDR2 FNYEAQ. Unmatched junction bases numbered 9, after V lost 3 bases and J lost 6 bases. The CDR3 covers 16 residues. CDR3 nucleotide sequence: TGTGCCAGCAGCTTTCATAGGACAGGGGGATACGATACGCAGTATTTT. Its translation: CASSFHRTGGYDTQYF.

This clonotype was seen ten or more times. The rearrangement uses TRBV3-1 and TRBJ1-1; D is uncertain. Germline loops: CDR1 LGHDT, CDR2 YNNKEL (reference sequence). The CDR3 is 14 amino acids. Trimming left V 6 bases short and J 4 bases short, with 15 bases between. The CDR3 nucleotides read TGTGCCAGCAGTTACGGGCGACGGATCACTGAAGCTTTCTTT. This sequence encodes CASSYGRRITEAFF.

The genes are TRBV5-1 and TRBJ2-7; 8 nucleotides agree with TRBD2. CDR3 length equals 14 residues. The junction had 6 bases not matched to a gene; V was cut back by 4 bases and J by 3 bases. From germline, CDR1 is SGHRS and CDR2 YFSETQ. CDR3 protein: CASSTAGGLYEQYF. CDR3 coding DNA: TGCGCCAGCAGCACGGCGGGAGGCCTCTACGAGCAGTACTTC. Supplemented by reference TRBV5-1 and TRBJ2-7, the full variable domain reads KAGVTQTPRYLIKTRGQQVTLSCSPISGHRSVSWYQQTPGQGLQFLFEYFSETQRNKGNFPGRFSGRQFSNSRSEMNVSTLELGDSALYLCASSTAGGLYEQYFGPGTRLTVT.

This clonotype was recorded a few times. Written as DNA, the CDR3 is TGCAGTGCTAGAGGAAGCGCAGGTTCCGCCCTGAGACCTAATGAAAAACTGTTTTTT. As protein: CSARGSAGSALRPNEKLFF. The rearrangement uses TRBV20-1 and TRBJ1-4; no definite D call. The germline gives CDR1 DFQATT, CDR2 SNEGSKA (reference sequence). With 1 base removed from V and 3 bases from J, the gap between germline ends came to 24 bases. The CDR3 is 19 amino acids.